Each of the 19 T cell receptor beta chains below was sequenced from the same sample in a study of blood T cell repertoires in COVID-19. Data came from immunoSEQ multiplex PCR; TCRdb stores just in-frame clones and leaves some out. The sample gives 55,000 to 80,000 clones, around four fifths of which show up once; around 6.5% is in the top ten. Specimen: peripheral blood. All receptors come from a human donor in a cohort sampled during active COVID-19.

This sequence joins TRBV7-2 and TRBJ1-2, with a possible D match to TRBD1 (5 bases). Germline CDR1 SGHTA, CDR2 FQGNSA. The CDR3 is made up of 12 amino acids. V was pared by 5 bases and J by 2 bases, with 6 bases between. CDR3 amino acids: CASSPGNYGYTF. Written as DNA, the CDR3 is TGTGCCAGCAGCCCAGGGAACTATGGCTACACCTTC.

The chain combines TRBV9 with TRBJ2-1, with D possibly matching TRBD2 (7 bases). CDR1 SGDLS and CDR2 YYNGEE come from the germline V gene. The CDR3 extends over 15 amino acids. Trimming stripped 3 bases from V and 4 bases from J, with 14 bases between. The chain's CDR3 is CASSEGGTPYNEQFF. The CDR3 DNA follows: TGTGCCAGCAGCGAGGGGGGGACTCCTTACAATGAGCAGTTCTTC.

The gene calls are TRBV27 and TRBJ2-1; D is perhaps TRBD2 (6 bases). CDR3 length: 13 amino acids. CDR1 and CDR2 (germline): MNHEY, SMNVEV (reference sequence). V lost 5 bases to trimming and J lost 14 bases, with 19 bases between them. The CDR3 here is CASSTRGRLKKFF. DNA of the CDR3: TGTGCCAGCAGTACCCGAGGGAGGCTAAAGAAGTTCTTC.

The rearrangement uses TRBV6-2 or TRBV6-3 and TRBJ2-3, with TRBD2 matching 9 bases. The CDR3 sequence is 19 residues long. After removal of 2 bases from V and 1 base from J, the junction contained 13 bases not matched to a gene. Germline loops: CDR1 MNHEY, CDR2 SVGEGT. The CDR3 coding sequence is TGTGCCAGCAGTTACCGAAGTAGCGGGAGATCGGGGGGCACAGATACGCAGTATTTT. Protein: CASSYRSSGRSGGTDTQYF.

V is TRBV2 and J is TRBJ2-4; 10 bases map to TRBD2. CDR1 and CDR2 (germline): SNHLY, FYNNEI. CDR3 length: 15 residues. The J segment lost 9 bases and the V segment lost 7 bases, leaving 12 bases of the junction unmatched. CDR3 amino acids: CASIGLAGDGTIQYF. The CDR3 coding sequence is TGTGCCAGCATTGGGCTAGCGGGAGATGGTACCATTCAGTACTTC.

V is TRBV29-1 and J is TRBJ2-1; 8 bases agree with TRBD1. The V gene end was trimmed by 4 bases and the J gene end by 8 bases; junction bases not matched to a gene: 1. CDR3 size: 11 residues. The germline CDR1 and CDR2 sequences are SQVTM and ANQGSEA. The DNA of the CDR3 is TGCAGCGTTGCGACAGGGGATGAGCAGTTCTTC. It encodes CSVATGDEQFF.

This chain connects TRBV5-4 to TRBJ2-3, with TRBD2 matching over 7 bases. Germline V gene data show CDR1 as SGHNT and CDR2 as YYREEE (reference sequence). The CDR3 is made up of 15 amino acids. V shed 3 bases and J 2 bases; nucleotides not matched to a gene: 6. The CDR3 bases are TGTGCCAGCAGCTCTTGGACTAGAAACACAGATACGCAGTATTTT. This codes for CASSSWTRNTDTQYF.

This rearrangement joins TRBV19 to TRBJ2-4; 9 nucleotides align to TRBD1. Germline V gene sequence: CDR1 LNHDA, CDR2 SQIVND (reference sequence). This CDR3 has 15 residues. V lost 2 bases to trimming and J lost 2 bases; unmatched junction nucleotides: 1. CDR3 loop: CASSITGGTKNIQYF. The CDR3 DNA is TGTGCCAGTAGTATAACAGGGGGCACCAAAAACATTCAGTACTTC.

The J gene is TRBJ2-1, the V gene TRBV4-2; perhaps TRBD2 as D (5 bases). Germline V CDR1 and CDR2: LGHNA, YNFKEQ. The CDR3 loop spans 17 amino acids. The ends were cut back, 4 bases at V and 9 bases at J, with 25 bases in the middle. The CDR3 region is CASSPRALLGGRGEQFF. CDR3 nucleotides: TGTGCCAGCAGCCCGCGAGCCCTTCTTGGCGGCCGGGGTGAGCAGTTCTTC.

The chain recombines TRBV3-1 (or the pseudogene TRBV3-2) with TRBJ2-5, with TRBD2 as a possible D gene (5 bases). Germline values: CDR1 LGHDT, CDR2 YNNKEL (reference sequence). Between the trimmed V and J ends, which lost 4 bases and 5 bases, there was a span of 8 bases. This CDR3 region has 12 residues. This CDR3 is CASSRSGETQYF. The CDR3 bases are TGTGCCAGCAGCCGCTCGGGGGAGACCCAGTACTTC.

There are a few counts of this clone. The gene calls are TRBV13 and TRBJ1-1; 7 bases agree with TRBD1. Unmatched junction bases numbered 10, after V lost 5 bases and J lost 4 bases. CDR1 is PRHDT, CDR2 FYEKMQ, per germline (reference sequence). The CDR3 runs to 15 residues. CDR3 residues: CASSALTGRFTEAFF. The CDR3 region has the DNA TGTGCCAGCAGCGCACTGACAGGGAGGTTCACTGAAGCTTTCTTT. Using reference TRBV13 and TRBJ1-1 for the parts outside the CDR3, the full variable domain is AAGVIQSPRHLIKEKRETATLKCYPIPRHDTVYWYQQGPGQDPQFLISFYEKMQSDKGSIPDRFSAQQFSDYHSELNMSSLELGDSALYFCASSALTGRFTEAFFGQGTRLTVV.

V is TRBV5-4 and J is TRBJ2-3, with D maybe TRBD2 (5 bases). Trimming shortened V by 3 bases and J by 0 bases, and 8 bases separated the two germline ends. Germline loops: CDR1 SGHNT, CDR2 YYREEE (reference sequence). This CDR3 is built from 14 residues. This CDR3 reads CASSSSGSTDTQYF. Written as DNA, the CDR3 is TGTGCCAGCAGCTCGAGCGGAAGCACAGATACGCAGTATTTT. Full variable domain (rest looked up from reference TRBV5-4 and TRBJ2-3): ETGVTQSPTHLIKTRGQQVTLRCSSQSGHNTVSWYQQALGQGPQFIFQYYREEENGRGNFPPRFSGLQFPNYSSELNVNALELDDSALYLCASSSSGSTDTQYFGPGTRLTVL.

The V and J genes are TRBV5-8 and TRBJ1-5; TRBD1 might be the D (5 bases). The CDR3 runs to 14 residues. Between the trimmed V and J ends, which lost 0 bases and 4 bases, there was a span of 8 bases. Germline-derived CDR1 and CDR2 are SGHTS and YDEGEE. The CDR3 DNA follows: TGTGCCAGCAGCTTGGGACAGTCAAATCAGCCCCAGCATTTT. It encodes CASSLGQSNQPQHF.

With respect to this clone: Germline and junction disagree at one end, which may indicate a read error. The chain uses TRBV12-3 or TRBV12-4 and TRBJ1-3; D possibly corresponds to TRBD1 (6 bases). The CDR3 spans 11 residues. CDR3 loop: CASSSGHGYNF. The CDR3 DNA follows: TGTGCCAGCAGTTCGGGACACGGATACAATTTT.

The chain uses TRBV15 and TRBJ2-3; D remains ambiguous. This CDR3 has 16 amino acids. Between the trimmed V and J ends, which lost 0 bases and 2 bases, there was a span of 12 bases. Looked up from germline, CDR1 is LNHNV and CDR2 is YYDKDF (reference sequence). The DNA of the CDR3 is TGTGCCACCAGCAGAGATCGTGGGCAGTACACAGATACGCAGTATTTT. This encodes CATSRDRGQYTDTQYF.

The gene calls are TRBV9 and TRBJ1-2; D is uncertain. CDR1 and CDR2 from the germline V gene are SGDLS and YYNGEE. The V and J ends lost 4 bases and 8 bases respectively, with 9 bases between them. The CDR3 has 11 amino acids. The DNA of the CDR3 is TGTGCCAGCAGCTCACGAGGGGGCTACACCTTC. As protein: CASSSRGGYTF.

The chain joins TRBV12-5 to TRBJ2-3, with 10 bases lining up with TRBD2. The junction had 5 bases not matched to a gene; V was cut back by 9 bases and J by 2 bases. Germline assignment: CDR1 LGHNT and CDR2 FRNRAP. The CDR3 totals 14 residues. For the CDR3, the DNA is TGTGCTAGCAGACTAGCGGGTCACACAGATACGCAGTATTTT. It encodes CASRLAGHTDTQYF.

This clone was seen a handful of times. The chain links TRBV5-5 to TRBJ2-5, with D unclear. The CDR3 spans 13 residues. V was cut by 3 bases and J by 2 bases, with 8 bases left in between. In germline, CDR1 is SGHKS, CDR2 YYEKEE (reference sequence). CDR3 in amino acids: CASSSTPQETQYF. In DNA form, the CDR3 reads TGTGCCAGCAGCTCAACACCGCAAGAGACCCAGTACTTC.

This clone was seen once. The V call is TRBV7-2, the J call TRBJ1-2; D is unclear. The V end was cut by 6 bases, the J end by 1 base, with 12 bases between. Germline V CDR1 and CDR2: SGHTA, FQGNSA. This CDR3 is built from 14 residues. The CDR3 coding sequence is TGTGCCAGCAGTCAATATGCGGGTAACTATGGCTACACCTTC. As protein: CASSQYAGNYGYTF. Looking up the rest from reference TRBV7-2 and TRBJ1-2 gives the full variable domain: GAGVSQSPSNKVTEKGKDVELRCDPISGHTALYWYRQSLGQGLEFLIYFQGNSAPDKSGLPSDRFSAERTGGSVSTLTIQRTQQEDSAVYLCASSQYAGNYGYTFGSGTRLTVV.